This T cell receptor (beta chain) stems from a study of regulatory dendritic cells for organ transplantation. CDR1 is KGHSH, CDR2 LQKENI, per germline. The V segment lost 5 bases and the J segment 6 bases; nucleotides outside the gene matches: 10. The CDR3 is 15 residues long. Naive CD45RA+ and memory CD45RO+ CD4+ or CD8+ T cells were FACS-sorted. Assay used: immunoSEQ multiplex PCR; TCRdb lists only in-frame clones, some missing. The sample lists roughly 28,000 clones; around 80% were seen once. This clone showed up just a few times. Antigen: not known. Study-level results: Regulatory dendritic cells appeared to expand memory CD8+ clones less than mature ones. Naive CD4+ and CD8+ repertoires were highly diverse; memory CD8+ was most oligoclonal.

This clonotype was sampled from a human donor in good health. This rearrangement joins TRBV18 to TRBJ1-2; TRBD1 agrees at 9 bases. Sequencing was done on a sample of naive CD4+ T cells from blood. The subset: CD45RA+ naive T cells. The CDR3 reads CASSSSGTGPHGYTF. CDR3 DNA: TGTGCCAGCTCATCCTCCGGGACAGGGCCGCATGGCTACACCTTC.